Listed below are T cell receptor beta chains from one sample, sequenced in a study of OX40 agonist ivuxolimab in advanced cancers. Profiling relied on immunoSEQ multiplex PCR, and the TCRdb table lists in-frame clones only, not all of them. This table holds over 80,000 clones, 85% to 90% found once. Sequencing was performed on CD4+ or CD8+ T cells sorted from blood, taken in a trial of the OX40 agonist ivuxolimab. The source of these receptors is an adult with an advanced solid tumor such as melanoma, head and neck, liver or kidney cancer. Both conserved end residues are part of each CDR3. A D gene is named only where the DNA matches it firmly. Clone size is given for some rows only: seen once, a few or many times, or a class if the clone is expanded.

v_call	j_call	d_call	clone_size	cdr3_aa	cdr3_nt
TRBV30	TRBJ1-4	TRBD1	once	CAWMDRDFNEKLFF	TGTGCCTGGATGGACAGGGACTTTAATGAAAAACTGTTTTTT
TRBV5-5	TRBJ2-1	-	-	CASSFDPYNEQFF	TGTGCCAGCAGCTTTGACCCCTACAATGAGCAGTTCTTC
TRBV6-4	TRBJ1-1	TRBD1	-	CASKKGTGENTEAFF	TGTGCCAGCAAGAAAGGGACAGGGGAAAACACTGAAGCTTTCTTT
TRBV14	TRBJ2-2	-	-	CASSLLVVTRDTGELFF	TGTGCCAGCAGCCTGCTGGTTGTCACGAGGGACACCGGGGAGCTGTTTTTT
TRBV29-1	TRBJ1-1	-	-	CSVIPGLQNTEAFF	TGCAGCGTCATACCGGGACTCCAGAACACTGAAGCTTTCTTT
TRBV11-3	TRBJ1-1	-	-	CASSHQGNTEAFF	TGTGCCAGCAGTCATCAGGGGAACACTGAAGCTTTCTTT
TRBV21-1	TRBJ2-7	-	-	CASSKKDTFYEQYF	TGTGCCAGCAGCAAAAAGGACACCTTCTACGAGCAGTACTTC
TRBV7-2	TRBJ2-1	TRBD2	-	CASSPLLAGVSYNEQFF	TGTGCCAGCAGCCCTCTTCTAGCGGGAGTATCCTACAATGAGCAGTTCTTC
TRBV5-5	TRBJ1-2	-	-	CASSPDSSYGYTF	TGTGCCAGCAGCCCGGACAGCTCCTATGGCTACACCTTC
TRBV6-5	TRBJ2-3	-	-	CASSYSDSLGTDTQYF	TGTGCCAGCAGTTACTCCGATTCCCTCGGCACAGATACGCAGTATTTT
TRBV5-1	TRBJ2-1	-	-	CASSGNYNEQFF	TGCGCCAGCAGCGGAAACTACAATGAGCAGTTCTTC
TRBV27	TRBJ1-5	-	-	CATARGVNQPQHF	TGTGCCACCGCAAGGGGGGTTAATCAGCCCCAGCATTTT
TRBV11-1	TRBJ1-1	-	-	CASSFDRRSEAFF	TGTGCCAGCAGCTTTGACAGGAGGAGTGAAGCTTTCTTT
TRBV6-5	TRBJ1-5	-	-	CASSSLRDSSNQPQHF	TGTGCCAGCAGTTCCCTCCGGGACTCTAGCAATCAGCCCCAGCATTTT
TRBV30	TRBJ2-1	-	-	CAWSVLARDAAYNEQFF	TGTGCCTGGAGTGTTCTTGCGCGGGACGCTGCTTACAATGAGCAGTTCTTC
TRBV9	TRBJ2-2	TRBD1	-	CASSVSDRGTGELFF	TGTGCCAGCAGCGTTTCGGACAGGGGCACCGGGGAGCTGTTTTTT
TRBV4-1	TRBJ2-3	-	few	CASSQLLRGPRSDTQYF	TGCGCCAGCAGCCAACTATTGCGGGGCCCACGGTCAGATACGCAGTATTTT
TRBV30	TRBJ2-7	TRBD1	once	CAWRTTGGTDEQYF	TGTGCCTGGAGAACGACAGGGGGAACGGATGAGCAGTACTTC
TRBV2	TRBJ1-4	-	-	CASKEDRGTLFF	TGTGCCAGCAAGGAGGACCGCGGTACCCTGTTTTTT
TRBV5-6	TRBJ1-4	-	-	CASSLEGRGELFF	TGTGCCAGCAGCTTGGAAGGGAGGGGAGAACTGTTTTTT
TRBV6-5	TRBJ1-6	-	-	CASSYSGNSPLHF	TGTGCCAGCAGTTACTCTGGTAATTCACCCCTCCACTTT
TRBV19	TRBJ1-2	TRBD1	few	CASSLRDRIFRVYGYTF	TGTGCCAGTAGTCTCCGGGACAGGATCTTTCGGGTGTATGGCTACACCTTC
TRBV18	TRBJ1-2	TRBD1	-	CASSPGQETNYGYTF	TGTGCCAGCTCACCGGGACAGGAGACTAACTATGGCTACACCTTC
TRBV4-3	TRBJ2-1	-	-	CASSRRQSNEQFF	TGCGCCAGCAGCCGACGACAGTCCAATGAGCAGTTCTTC
TRBV7-9	TRBJ1-1	-	-	CASSLDGIGPEAFF	TGTGCCAGCAGCTTGGACGGGATTGGCCCTGAAGCTTTCTTT
TRBV5-4	TRBJ2-1	TRBD1	-	CASSSGQAAINEQFF	TGTGCCAGCAGCTCTGGACAGGCGGCAATCAATGAGCAGTTCTTC
TRBV19	TRBJ2-5	-	-	CASSKKGTGTQETQYF	TGTGCCAGTAGCAAAAAGGGAACAGGGACCCAAGAGACCCAGTACTTC
TRBV11-2	TRBJ1-6	-	-	CASSLAWGVLTPLHF	TGTGCCAGCAGCTTAGCGTGGGGGGTCTTGACACCCCTCCACTTT
TRBV5-1	TRBJ2-4	TRBD2	-	CASSIAGDPIQYF	TGCGCCAGCAGCATAGCGGGGGACCCCATTCAGTACTTC
TRBV7-9	TRBJ2-3	-	-	CASSSGGLTTDTQYF	TGTGCCAGCAGTTCCGGGGGACTGACAACAGATACGCAGTATTTT
TRBV6-6	TRBJ1-5	TRBD1	-	CASSYGDREDQPQHF	TGTGCCAGCAGTTACGGAGACAGGGAGGATCAGCCCCAGCATTTT
TRBV29-1	TRBJ2-3	TRBD2	-	CSASGSGGTDTQYF	TGCAGCGCCAGCGGGAGCGGGGGCACAGATACGCAGTATTTT
TRBV30	TRBJ2-5	-	-	CAWARLGSPETQYF	TGTGCCTGGGCCAGGCTAGGCAGCCCGGAGACCCAGTACTTC
TRBV11-2	TRBJ1-1	-	-	CASSPRRDTEAFF	TGTGCCAGCAGCCCCCGGAGGGACACTGAAGCTTTCTTT
TRBV7-2	TRBJ2-1	TRBD2	once	CASSLVGGGRNAYNEQFF	TGTGCCAGCAGCTTAGTTGGTGGCGGGAGGAACGCCTACAATGAGCAGTTCTTC
TRBV5-1	TRBJ2-7	-	-	CASSAGQYEQYF	TGCGCCAGCAGCGCCGGACAGTACGAGCAGTACTTC
TRBV9	TRBJ2-7	-	few	CASSVDTGTYEQYF	TGTGCCAGCAGCGTAGATACCGGGACCTACGAGCAGTACTTC
TRBV27	TRBJ1-5	-	-	CASSAGRSNQPQHF	TGTGCCAGCAGTGCCGGACGGAGCAATCAGCCCCAGCATTTT
TRBV6-1	TRBJ2-7	TRBD1	-	CASSSGGAINYEQYF	TGTGCCAGCAGCTCAGGGGGCGCCATAAACTACGAGCAGTACTTC
TRBV6-4	TRBJ2-3	TRBD1	-	CASSRIQGARTDTQYF	TGTGCCAGCAGTCGAATCCAGGGGGCGCGGACAGATACGCAGTATTTT
TRBV27	TRBJ2-7	-	-	CASSQLARTGGPYEQYF	TGTGCCAGCAGTCAATTAGCCAGGACTGGGGGACCCTACGAGCAGTACTTC
TRBV6-4	TRBJ1-6	-	-	CASSDQGYNSPLHF	TGTGCCAGCAGTGATCAGGGATATAATTCACCCCTCCACTTT
TRBV5-1	TRBJ2-2	-	-	CASSLVVIRDLNTGELFF	TGCGCCAGCAGCTTGGTGGTTATCCGGGACCTTAACACCGGGGAGCTGTTTTTT
TRBV5-1	TRBJ2-5	-	-	CASSQAQGRGETQYF	TGCGCCAGCAGCCAAGCACAGGGGAGGGGAGAGACCCAGTACTTC
TRBV5-1	TRBJ1-4	TRBD1	-	CASSLGGTGEKLFF	TGCGCCAGCAGCTTGGGTGGGACAGGAGAAAAACTGTTTTTT
TRBV6-1	TRBJ2-3	TRBD1	-	CASSGGVTGGWTDTQYF	TGTGCCAGCAGTGGGGGTGTAACAGGGGGCTGGACAGATACGCAGTATTTT